This T cell receptor beta chain was captured by sequencing in a study of T cells in Graves' hyperthyroidism and ophthalmopathy. Study-wide findings and caveats: Blood samples included most of the expanded thyroid clonotypes exceeding 0.001.

Per germline, CDR1 DFQATT and CDR2 SNEGSKA (reference sequence). V trimming: 6 bases; J trimming: 3 bases; junction bases outside the gene matches: 8. The CDR3 has 15 amino acids. Subjects aged 18 to 65 presented with newly diagnosed hyperthyroidism of less than 2 months' duration. Exclusion followed for patients with uncontrolled infection, other autoimmune disease, pregnancy or lactation. Amplified regions were TCR beta CDR3 sequences from RNA transcripts. TCR CDR3 underwent first-round RT-PCR with the HTBI primer set. TCRdb called the multiplex PCR reads again in MiXCR, with one record for every CDR3 protein. The sample yields about 350,000 distinct CDR3 sequences, about 15% seen once. This clonotype was picked up a small number of times. Antigen unknown.

The sequenced material came from blood. The chain couples TRBV20-1 to TRBJ2-3; TRBD2 aligns across 11 bases. The clonotype was recovered from a woman aged 30 to 39 with Graves' hyperthyroidism. The CDR3 region is CSAKVLAGDTDTQYF. CDR3 nucleotides: TGCAGTGCAAAAGTACTAGCGGGAGATACAGATACGCAGTATTTT.